The clone carrying this T cell receptor beta chain was seen only a few times. The antigen is undetermined. The sample belongs to a study of spatial heterogeneity in lung cancer. Study summary: There were 75 or so donors, all of them untreated patients with early-stage non-small cell lung cancer. In cases with available follow-up PBMC samples, these were sequenced at a median of approximately 2 years after resection. General study points: In blood, ubiquitous expanded tumor TCRs appeared more at resection than follow-up.

The sample's time point: blood at routine non-recurrence follow-up after resection. Whole RNA from tumor, nontumor lung or frozen PBMC was sequenced unsorted. A unique molecular identifier was attached to every TCR cDNA molecule. Each CDR3 protein is one row after TCRdb ran MiXCR on the 5' RACE reads. The sample yields some 110,000 distinct CDR3 sequences, more than 9% seen once. The material sequenced was PBMCs, taken at follow-up. The TCR was taken from a male donor with early-stage non-small cell lung cancer.

CDR3 protein: CASSQGTSRSSTDTQYF. The CDR3 coding sequence is TGTGCCAGCAGCCAAGGGACTAGCCGATCTAGCACAGATACGCAGTATTTT. V gene TRBV4-2 combines with J gene TRBJ2-3; TRBD2 aligns across 8 bases. V shed 1 base, J shed 0 bases, and the junction held 6 bases outside the gene matches. Germline assignment: CDR1 LGHNA and CDR2 YNFKEQ. The CDR3 is 17 amino acids.